These 30 T cell receptor beta chains share one sample of origin, sequenced in a study of beta chain features in type 1 diabetes listed by TCRdb under 2018. The protocol used for the library was the immunoSEQ multiplex PCR assay. The High Capacity cDNA Reverse Transcription Kit was used to reverse transcribe all of the isolated RNA, meaning that expressed TCRB transcripts were what got sequenced. TCRdb limited this immuneACCESS table to in-frame rearrangements with V and J called. A share of clones is missing; checked studies link under half to unresolved V genes, and the rest is unexplained. A total of about 900,000 clones appear in this sample, 15% to 20% of them only once. The ten largest clones represent 0.02% to 0.025% of the sample. Specimen: naive CD4+ T cells from blood. The cell subset or site label corresponds to: true naive CD4+ T cells. Every receptor here comes from a woman aged 18-29 years in good health.

The V and J genes are TRBV25-1 and TRBJ2-3; unclear D gene. The CDR3 length is 13 residues. V gave up 3 bases and J gave up 2 bases, with 6 bases separating them. Germline CDR1 and CDR2: MGHDK and SYGVNS. The chain's CDR3 is CASSDLATDTQYF. CDR3 nucleotides: TGTGCCAGCAGTGATTTGGCCACAGATACGCAGTATTTT.

In its sample, this clone was seen a few times. V usage is TRBV5-6 and J usage is TRBJ2-4; D is undetermined. V gave up 0 bases and J gave up 0 bases, with 10 bases separating them. This CDR3 has 16 residues. Germline CDR1 reads SGHDT; CDR2 reads YYEEEE. The DNA of the CDR3 is TGTGCCAGCAGCTTGGTCGAGCGAGAAGCCAAAAACATTCAGTACTTC. The encoded protein is CASSLVEREAKNIQYF.

This clone was found a few times. V is TRBV10-3 and J is TRBJ2-7; D is possibly TRBD1 (5 bases). Deletions cut 4 bases from V and 4 bases from J, with 14 bases between. CDR1 and CDR2 from the germline V gene are ENHRY and SYGVKD. The CDR3 extends over 14 amino acids. As DNA, the CDR3 is TGTGCCATCAGTGTTTACAGGTCTGGGTACGAGCAGTACTTC. Its translation: CAISVYRSGYEQYF.

The V gene is TRBV5-1, the J gene TRBJ1-2; TRBD1 matches at 7 bases. The germline V gene has CDR1 SGHRS and CDR2 YFSETQ. This CDR3 has 15 residues. The V and J ends lost 0 bases and 4 bases, in that order; junction bases with no gene match: 6. The DNA for the CDR3 is TGCGCCAGCAGCTTGGCGGAAGCAGGGGGCTATGGCTACACCTTC. Encoded protein: CASSLAEAGGYGYTF.

This clone was observed a few times. The chain links TRBV7-9 to TRBJ2-1; 10 nucleotides agree with TRBD2. With 3 bases clipped from V and 10 bases from J, the junction kept 9 bases outside the gene matches. CDR3 length: 15 residues. Germline-derived CDR1 and CDR2 are SEHNR and FQNEAQ (reference sequence). CDR3 in amino acids: CASSFLRLAGGEQFF. CDR3 coding DNA: TGTGCCAGCAGCTTCCTTCGACTAGCGGGTGGGGAGCAGTTCTTC. The variable domain in full, completed from reference TRBV7-9 and TRBJ2-1, reads DTGVSQNPRHKITKRGQNVTFRCDPISEHNRLYWYRQTLGQGPEFLTYFQNEAQLEKSRLLSDRFSAERPKGSFSTLEIQRTEQGDSAMYLCASSFLRLAGGEQFFGPGTRLTVL.

This clone was found a few times. V gene TRBV9 combines with J gene TRBJ2-7, with D possibly matching TRBD2 (5 bases). The CDR3 length is 14 residues. Deletions cut 0 bases from V and 6 bases from J, with 13 bases between. CDR1 and CDR2 (germline): SGDLS, YYNGEE. The CDR3 coding sequence is TGTGCCAGCAGCGTAGGGAGGCAAGGGAGCGAGCAGTACTTC. Amino acid sequence: CASSVGRQGSEQYF.

About this clone: The sample has other DNA sequences that encode this CDR3 too. The chain carries TRBV19 and TRBJ2-1, with 9 bases that match TRBD1. The CDR3 sequence is 15 residues long. Trimming took 6 bases from V and 4 from J; bases not matched to a gene: 7. Germline CDR1 is LNHDA and CDR2 is SQIVND (reference sequence). The CDR3 reads CASSSQGAGYNEQFF. CDR3 sequence (DNA): TGTGCCAGTAGCTCACAGGGGGCAGGTTACAATGAGCAGTTCTTC.

This clone has only a few counts. The gene calls are TRBV7-2 and TRBJ2-5; D might be TRBD1 (5 bases). The CDR3 spans 14 residues. The germline V gene encodes CDR1 SGHTA and CDR2 FQGNSA. Trimming pared 3 bases from V and 4 bases from J, leaving 12 bases between. CDR3 sequence (DNA): TGTGCCAGCAGCTTGGCAGGGATGCGAGAGACCCAGTACTTC. Amino acid sequence: CASSLAGMRETQYF.

In its sample, this clone was seen a few times. The chain couples TRBV4-3 to TRBJ2-7, with unresolved D. Germline V gene sequence: CDR1 LGHNA, CDR2 YSLEER. V lost 1 base to trimming and J lost 5 bases, with 12 bases between them. There are 14 residues in the CDR3. The chain's CDR3 is CASSQVFGVHEQYF. The CDR3 DNA is TGCGCCAGCAGCCAAGTATTTGGGGTCCACGAGCAGTACTTC.

This clone has just a few counts. V usage is TRBV5-1 and J usage is TRBJ2-2; D is unresolved. The CDR3 loop spans 13 amino acids. V was cut by 4 bases and J by 2 bases, with 6 bases left in between. In germline, CDR1 is SGHRS, CDR2 YFSETQ. The DNA for the CDR3 is TGCGCCAGCAGCCAGGCAAACACCGGGGAGCTGTTTTTT. It translates to CASSQANTGELFF.

This clone was picked up a small number of times. The V call is TRBV4-2, the J call TRBJ2-5, with 7 bases that match TRBD2. This CDR3 region has 15 residues. Germline CDR1 reads LGHNA; CDR2 reads YNFKEQ. The V and J ends lost 2 bases and 5 bases, in that order; junction bases with no gene match: 8. CDR3 loop: CASSQLAAKGETQYF. DNA for the CDR3: TGTGCCAGCAGCCAACTAGCGGCAAAAGGGGAGACCCAGTACTTC.

This clone showed up just a few times. V and J are TRBV29-1 and TRBJ2-2; 12 bases are a match to TRBD2. The V gene end was trimmed by 5 bases and the J gene end by 6 bases; junction bases not matched to a gene: 4. Looked up from germline, CDR1 is SQVTM and CDR2 is ANQGSEA. The length of the CDR3 is 14 residues. This CDR3 is CSVRLAGAAGELFF. The DNA for the CDR3 is TGCAGCGTTCGACTAGCGGGAGCCGCCGGGGAGCTGTTTTTT.

This clone was found once. The genes are TRBV5-6 and TRBJ2-7, with 10 positions matching TRBD2. The CDR3 extends over 16 amino acids. Germline V gene sequence: CDR1 SGHDT, CDR2 YYEEEE. The V and J ends lost 0 bases and 2 bases, in that order; junction bases with no gene match: 5. This CDR3 reads CASSLALAGVPYEQYF. DNA of the CDR3: TGTGCCAGCAGCTTGGCTCTAGCGGGAGTCCCCTACGAGCAGTACTTC.

This sequence joins TRBV28 and TRBJ2-3; D gene ambiguous. V shed 7 bases and J shed 2 bases, with 10 bases lying between them. Germline values: CDR1 MDHEN, CDR2 SYDVKM. The CDR3 extends over 13 amino acids. CDR3 amino acids: CASKGMPTDTQYF. CDR3 DNA sequence: TGTGCCAGCAAAGGCATGCCCACAGATACGCAGTATTTT.

This clone has only a few counts. The J gene is TRBJ1-1, the V gene TRBV7-2; D is uncertain. CDR1 and CDR2 (germline): SGHTA, FQGNSA. This CDR3 has 12 amino acids. Trimming pared 1 base from V and 9 bases from J, leaving 9 bases between. The CDR3 DNA sequence: TGTGCCAGCAGCTTAGGAGCTGGGAAAGCTTTCTTT. As protein: CASSLGAGKAFF.

The chain is built from TRBV11-2 and TRBJ2-5; 14 nucleotides agree with TRBD2. Unmatched junction bases numbered 5, after V lost 4 bases and J lost 4 bases. This CDR3 spans 16 amino acids. CDR1 is SGHAT, CDR2 FQNNGV, per germline. CDR3 sequence: CASSSGLAGEGETQYF. CDR3 sequence (DNA): TGTGCCAGCAGCTCGGGACTAGCGGGAGAGGGAGAGACCCAGTACTTC.

The chain has TRBV7-9 and TRBJ2-3; D perhaps matches TRBD1 (5 bases). From germline, CDR1 is SEHNR and CDR2 FQNEAQ (reference sequence). V lost 5 bases, J lost 1 base, and 10 bases lay in between. This CDR3 spans 14 amino acids. CDR3 sequence reads: CASSQVGGTDTQYF. Written as DNA, the CDR3 is TGTGCCAGCAGCCAAGTAGGGGGCACAGATACGCAGTATTTT.

Only a few counts were recorded for this clone. At one of its ends the junction is not consistent with the germline gene, which may arise from a read error. The chain carries TRBV7-9 and TRBJ2-5; D might be TRBD1 or TRBD2, each matching 5 bases. The CDR3 is made up of 14 amino acids. The germline CDR1 and CDR2 sequences are SEHNR and FQNEAQ (reference sequence). The chain's CDR3 is CASSLRGVAEIQYF. DNA of the CDR3: TGTGCCAGCAGCTTAAGAGGGGTTGCGGAGATCCAGTACTTC.

This chain joins TRBV7-6 and TRBJ2-1; 14 bases fit TRBD2. After removal of 5 bases from V and 7 bases from J, the junction contained 10 bases not matched to a gene. In germline, CDR1 is SGHVS, CDR2 FNYEAQ. The CDR3 is 17 residues long. In nucleotides, the CDR3 is TGTGCCAGCAGCCCCCACCCGGGGACTAGCGGGAGAAATGAGCAGTTCTTC. The encoded protein is CASSPHPGTSGRNEQFF.

The sample holds a few counts of this clone. CDR3 amino acids: CASSPRGAQETQYF. The CDR3 region has the DNA TGTGCCAGCTCACCACGGGGGGCTCAAGAGACCCAGTACTTC. The rearrangement joins TRBV18 to TRBJ2-5; TRBD1 or TRBD2 may be the D gene (6 bases each). Germline assignment: CDR1 KGHSH and CDR2 LQKENI. This CDR3 is 14 amino acids long. Trimming shortened V by 1 base and J by 2 bases, and 8 bases separated the two germline ends.

This sequence joins TRBV4-3 and TRBJ2-7; D gene unclear. The CDR3 loop spans 13 amino acids. Trimming removed 0 bases at V and 0 bases at J, with 3 bases between. The germline CDR1 and CDR2 sequences are LGHNA and YSLEER. CDR3 DNA sequence: TGCGCCAGCAGCCAAGACAGCTCCTACGAGCAGTACTTC. This encodes CASSQDSSYEQYF.

This clone was seen more than once but under ten times. The J gene is TRBJ1-2, the V gene TRBV4-3; D possibly corresponds to TRBD1 (6 bases). Germline-derived CDR1 and CDR2 are LGHNA and YSLEER. Deletions cut 1 base from V and 11 bases from J, with 26 bases between. CDR3 length: 17 amino acids. The CDR3 here is CASSQAIATGLGKSYTF. As DNA, the CDR3 is TGCGCCAGCAGCCAAGCGATCGCGACAGGCCTTGGGAAGTCTTACACCTTC.

V usage is TRBV15 and J usage is TRBJ1-5, with TRBD1 as a possible D gene (5 bases). This CDR3 is built from 15 residues. The germline gives CDR1 LNHNV, CDR2 YYDKDF (reference sequence). V gave up 0 bases and J gave up 7 bases, with 13 bases separating them. The CDR3 sequence: CATSRDAPGGQPQHF. CDR3 in DNA: TGTGCCACCAGCAGAGATGCTCCTGGGGGACAGCCCCAGCATTTT.

This clone turned up a few times. V is TRBV2 and J is TRBJ1-2; maybe TRBD1 (5 bases). The CDR3 consists of 15 residues. CDR1 SNHLY and CDR2 FYNNEI come from the germline V gene. V dropped 6 bases and J dropped 2 bases, with 16 bases sitting between them. The CDR3 region has the DNA TGTGCCAGCAGAAGCCAGGCAGGGTTCAACTATGGCTACACCTTC. It encodes CASRSQAGFNYGYTF.

The chain is built from TRBV19 and TRBJ2-1; 8 nucleotides agree with TRBD2. CDR3 length: 16 residues. The V gene end was trimmed by 2 bases and the J gene end by 7 bases; junction bases not matched to a gene: 10. Germline CDR1 LNHDA, CDR2 SQIVND (reference sequence). This chain's CDR3 is CASSILAAPGGNEQFF. CDR3 sequence (DNA): TGTGCCAGTAGTATACTAGCGGCTCCGGGGGGGAATGAGCAGTTCTTC.

This clone was detected only a few times. The chain joins TRBV5-1 to TRBJ1-4; D gene unclear. Germline V gene data show CDR1 as SGHRS and CDR2 as YFSETQ. The CDR3 covers 15 residues. V lost 2 bases, J lost 7 bases, and 15 bases lay in between. The CDR3 bases are TGCGCCAGCAGCTTATTCGGTCAAGGGTCTGAAAAACTGTTTTTT. It translates to CASSLFGQGSEKLFF.

The CDR3 here is CASSFRGEQYF. In nucleotides, the CDR3 is TGTGCCAGCAGCTTCAGGGGCGAGCAGTACTTC. J is TRBJ2-7 and V is TRBV7-2; D possibly corresponds to TRBD1 (6 bases). Germline V CDR1 and CDR2: SGHTA, FQGNSA. This CDR3 contains 11 residues. The ends were cut back, 3 bases at V and 6 bases at J, with 6 bases in the middle.

This clone was observed a handful of times. Other DNA variants within this sample encode the same CDR3. The chain uses TRBV18 and TRBJ2-4; D remains ambiguous. CDR1 and CDR2 from the germline V gene are KGHSH and LQKENI. V was cut by 3 bases and J by 8 bases, with 5 bases left in between. The CDR3 contains 11 residues. The CDR3: CASSPGDIQYF. CDR3 nucleotide sequence: TGTGCCAGCTCACCGGGCGACATTCAGTACTTC.

The chain joins TRBV23-1 to TRBJ2-7; tentatively, D is TRBD1 (6 bases). TRBV23-1 is an open reading frame whose function is uncertain. CDR3 length: 16 residues. Trimming cost V 8 bases and J 3 bases, with 23 bases left between them. The CDR3 DNA follows: TGCGCCAGCGAACTACCTGGGCAGGGGATAAGCTACGAGCAGTACTTC. Encoded protein: CASELPGQGISYEQYF.

This clone came up a few times. V is TRBV6-1 and J is TRBJ2-7; D is unclear. Germline assignment: CDR1 MNHNS and CDR2 SASEGT. The CDR3 has 15 residues. V was shortened by 1 base and J by 2 bases, with 12 bases between the two germline ends. Written as DNA, the CDR3 is TGTGCCAGCAGTGAAGGGGCGGCTAGGACCTACGAGCAGTACTTC. As protein: CASSEGAARTYEQYF.